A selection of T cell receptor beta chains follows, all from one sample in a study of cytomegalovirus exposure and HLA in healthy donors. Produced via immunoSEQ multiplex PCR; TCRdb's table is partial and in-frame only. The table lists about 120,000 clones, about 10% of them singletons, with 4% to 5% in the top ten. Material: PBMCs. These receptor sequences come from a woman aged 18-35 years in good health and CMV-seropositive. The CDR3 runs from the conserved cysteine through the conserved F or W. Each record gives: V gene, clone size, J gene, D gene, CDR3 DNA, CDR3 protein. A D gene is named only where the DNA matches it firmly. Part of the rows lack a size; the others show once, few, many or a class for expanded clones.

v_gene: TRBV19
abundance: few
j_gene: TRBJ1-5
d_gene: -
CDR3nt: TGTGCCAGTAGTATTTGGGGGCCAGGTAAACAGCCCCAGCATTTT
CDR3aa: CASSIWGPGKQPQHF

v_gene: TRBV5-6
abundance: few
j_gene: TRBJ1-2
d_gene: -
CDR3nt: TGTGCCAGCAGCTTGGGGGGCCACTGGTTCTACACCTTC
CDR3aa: CASSLGGHWFYTF

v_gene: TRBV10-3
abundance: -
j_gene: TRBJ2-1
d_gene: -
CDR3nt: TGTGCCACAAAAGGGGGATACAATGAGCAGTTCTTC
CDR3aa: CATKGGYNEQFF

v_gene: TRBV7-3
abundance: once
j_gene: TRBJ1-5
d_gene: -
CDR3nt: TGTGCCAGCAGCTTATCACGGGATCAGCCCCAGCATTTT
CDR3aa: CASSLSRDQPQHF

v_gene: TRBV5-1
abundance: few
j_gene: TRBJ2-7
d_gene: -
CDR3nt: TGCGCCAGCAGCTTGCAAGTGGAGTCCTACGAGCAGTACTTC
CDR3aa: CASSLQVESYEQYF

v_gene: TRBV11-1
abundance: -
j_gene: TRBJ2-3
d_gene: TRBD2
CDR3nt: TGTGCCAGCAGCCAGGGACTAGTGGCGCAGTATTTT
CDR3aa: CASSQGLVAQYF

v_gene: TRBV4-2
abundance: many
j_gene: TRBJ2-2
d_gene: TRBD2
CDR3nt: TGTGCCAGCAGCCAAGGGGGACTAGCGGGAGAGGTCGGGGAGCTGTTTTTT
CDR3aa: CASSQGGLAGEVGELFF

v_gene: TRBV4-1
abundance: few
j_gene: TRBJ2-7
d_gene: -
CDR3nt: TGCGCCAGCAGCCGTAGGTTTTTGGACTACGAGCAGTACTTC
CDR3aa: CASSRRFLDYEQYF

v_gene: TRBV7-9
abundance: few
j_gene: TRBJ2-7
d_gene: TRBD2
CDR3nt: TGTGCCAGCAGCCGAACGGGGACTAGCGGGAGCGAGCAGTACTTC
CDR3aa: CASSRTGTSGSEQYF

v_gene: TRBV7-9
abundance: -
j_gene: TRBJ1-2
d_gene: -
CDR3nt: TGTGCCAGCAGCTTAGAGTGGGGGGGTTATGGCTACACCTTC
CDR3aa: CASSLEWGGYGYTF

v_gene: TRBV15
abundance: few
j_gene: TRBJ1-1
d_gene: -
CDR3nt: TGTGCCACCAGCAGCTACAGCAAGGGGGCTTTCTTT
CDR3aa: CATSSYSKGAFF

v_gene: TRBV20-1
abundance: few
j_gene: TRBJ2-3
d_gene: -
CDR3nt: TGCAGTGCATCCCCAACTGATACGCAGTATTTT
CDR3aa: CSASPTDTQYF

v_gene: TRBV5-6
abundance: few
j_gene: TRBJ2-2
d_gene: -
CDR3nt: TGTGCCAGCAGCGGAGGGACGGCGAACACCGGGGAGCTGTTTTTT
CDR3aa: CASSGGTANTGELFF

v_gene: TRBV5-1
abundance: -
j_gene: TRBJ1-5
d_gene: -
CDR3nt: TGCGCCAGCAGCTTGGCCGGGGGAAATCAGCCCCAGCATTTT
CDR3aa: CASSLAGGNQPQHF

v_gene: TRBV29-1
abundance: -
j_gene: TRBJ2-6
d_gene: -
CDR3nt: TGCAGCGTTGGGGCGTCTGGGGCCAACGTCCTGACTTTC
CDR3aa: CSVGASGANVLTF

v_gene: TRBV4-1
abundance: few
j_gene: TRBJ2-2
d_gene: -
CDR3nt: TGCGCCAGCAGCCAACAATACCAGGGTGGGGAGCTGTTTTTT
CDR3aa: CASSQQYQGGELFF

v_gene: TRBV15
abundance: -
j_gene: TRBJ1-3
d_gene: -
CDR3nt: TGTGCCACCAGCAGAGATCGGTTCTCTGGAAACACCATATATTTT
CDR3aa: CATSRDRFSGNTIYF

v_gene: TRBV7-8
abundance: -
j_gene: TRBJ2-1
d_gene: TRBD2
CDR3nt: TGTGCCAGCAGCTCTTGGCTAGCGGCCTACAATGAGCAGTTCTTC
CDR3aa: CASSSWLAAYNEQFF

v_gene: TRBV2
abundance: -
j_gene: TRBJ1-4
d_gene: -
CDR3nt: TGTGCCAGCAGTCGTGAACAGGGAGATAGGGAAAAACTGTTTTTT
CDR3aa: CASSREQGDREKLFF

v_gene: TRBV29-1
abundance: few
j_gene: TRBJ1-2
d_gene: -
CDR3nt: TGCAGCGTTGAAGACCGGGAGGGCAACTATGGCTACACCTTC
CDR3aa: CSVEDREGNYGYTF

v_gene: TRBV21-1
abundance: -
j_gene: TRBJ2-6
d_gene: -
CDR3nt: TGTGCCAGCAGCAAAGTTAGTTCTGGGGCCAACGTCCTGACTTTC
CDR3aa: CASSKVSSGANVLTF

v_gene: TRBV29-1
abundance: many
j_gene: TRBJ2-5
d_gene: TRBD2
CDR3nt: TGCAGCGTTGGGGAGGGCCTGGAGACCCAGTACTTC
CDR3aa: CSVGEGLETQYF

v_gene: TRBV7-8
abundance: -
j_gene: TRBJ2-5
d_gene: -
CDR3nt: TGTGCCAGCAGCTCAGACGGACAGCCGCGGCAGTACTTC
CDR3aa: CASSSDGQPRQYF

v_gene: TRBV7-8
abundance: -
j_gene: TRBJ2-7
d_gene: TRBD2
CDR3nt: TGTGCCAGCAGCCTTACCCGACTAGCGGGGGGAACCTACGAGCAGTACTTC
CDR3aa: CASSLTRLAGGTYEQYF

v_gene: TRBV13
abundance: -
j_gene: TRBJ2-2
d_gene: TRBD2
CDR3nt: TGTGCCAGCAGCTTCTGGGGCACTAGCGGAGGCGGGGAGCTGTTTTTT
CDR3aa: CASSFWGTSGGGELFF

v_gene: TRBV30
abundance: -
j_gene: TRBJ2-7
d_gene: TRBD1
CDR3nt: TGTGCCTGGAGTGTACTGGTCGGACAGGGGCAGTACTTC
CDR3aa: CAWSVLVGQGQYF

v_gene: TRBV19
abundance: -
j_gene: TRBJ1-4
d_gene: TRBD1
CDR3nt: TGTGCCAGTAGCACAGGGGGTGAAAAACTGTTTTTT
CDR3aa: CASSTGGEKLFF

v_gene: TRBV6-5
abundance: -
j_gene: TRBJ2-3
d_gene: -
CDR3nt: TGTGCCAGCAGGGAGACGACTGGGGATACGCAGTATTTT
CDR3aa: CASRETTGDTQYF

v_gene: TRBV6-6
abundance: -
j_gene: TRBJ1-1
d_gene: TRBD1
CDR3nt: TGTGCCAGCAGTTACAATACAGGGGTGGGCACTGAAGCTTTCTTT
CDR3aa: CASSYNTGVGTEAFF

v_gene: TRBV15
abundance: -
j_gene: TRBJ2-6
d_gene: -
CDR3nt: TGTGCCACCATCCGGGCTGGGGCCAACGTCCTGACTTTC
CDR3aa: CATIRAGANVLTF

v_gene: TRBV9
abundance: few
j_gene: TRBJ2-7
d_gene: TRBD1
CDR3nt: TGTGCCAGCTCTACGGGACAGGGACTTTACGAGCAGTACTTC
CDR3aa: CASSTGQGLYEQYF

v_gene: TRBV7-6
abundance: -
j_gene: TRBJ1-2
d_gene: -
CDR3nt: TGTGCCAGCAGCCCATATAGTATCGCAGGGGTCAACGGCTACACCTTC
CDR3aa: CASSPYSIAGVNGYTF

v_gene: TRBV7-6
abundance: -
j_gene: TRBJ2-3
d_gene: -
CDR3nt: TGTGCCAGCAGCTTAGCCCCCCGGACAGCGACAGATACGCAGTATTTT
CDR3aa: CASSLAPRTATDTQYF

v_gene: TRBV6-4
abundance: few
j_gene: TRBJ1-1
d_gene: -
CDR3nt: TGTGCCAGCAGGGCGTCCGGGGTGGCCACTGAAGCTTTCTTT
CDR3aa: CASRASGVATEAFF

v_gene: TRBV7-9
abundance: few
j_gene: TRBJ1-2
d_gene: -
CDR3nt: TGTGCCAGCAGCTCTCTGTTCGAGACAGATAACTATGGCTACACCTTC
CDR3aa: CASSSLFETDNYGYTF

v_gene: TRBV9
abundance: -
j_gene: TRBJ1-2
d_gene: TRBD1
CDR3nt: TGTGCCAGCAGCGTAGGACTTCCGGGACAGGGGGCTAATGGCTACACCTTC
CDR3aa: CASSVGLPGQGANGYTF

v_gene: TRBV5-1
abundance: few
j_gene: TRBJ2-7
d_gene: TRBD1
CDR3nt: TGCGCCAGCAGCTCTACACTAGGGACAGCTCTAGAGGTCAACGAGCAGTACTTC
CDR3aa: CASSSTLGTALEVNEQYF

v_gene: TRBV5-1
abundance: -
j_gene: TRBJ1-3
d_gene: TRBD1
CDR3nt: TGCGCCAGCAGCTTGGGACCGAAGGGGGCGAACCCCCTTTCCTCTGGAAACACCATATATTTT
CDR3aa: CASSLGPKGANPLSSGNTIYF

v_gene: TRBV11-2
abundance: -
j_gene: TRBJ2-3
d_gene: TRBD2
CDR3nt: TGTGCCAGCAGCTCTAGCGGGAGCCTAGCAGATACGCAGTATTTT
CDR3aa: CASSSSGSLADTQYF

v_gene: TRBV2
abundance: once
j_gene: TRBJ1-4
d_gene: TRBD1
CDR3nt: TGTGCCAGCAGGAGGGTCGGACAGGCTAATGAAAAGCTGTTTTTT
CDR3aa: CASRRVGQANEKLFF

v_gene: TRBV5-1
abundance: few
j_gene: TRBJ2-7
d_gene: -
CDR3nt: TGCGCCAGCAGCTTGGCGGTAGCCAACGAGCAGTACTTC
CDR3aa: CASSLAVANEQYF

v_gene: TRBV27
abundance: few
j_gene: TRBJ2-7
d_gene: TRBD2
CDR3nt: TGTGCCAGCAGTTTGGGGCGGGAGGGCTACGAGCAGTACTTC
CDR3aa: CASSLGREGYEQYF

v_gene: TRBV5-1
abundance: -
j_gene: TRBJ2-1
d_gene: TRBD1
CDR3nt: TGCGCCAGCAATCAGGGGGCGACGATCGATGAGCAGTTCTTC
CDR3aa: CASNQGATIDEQFF

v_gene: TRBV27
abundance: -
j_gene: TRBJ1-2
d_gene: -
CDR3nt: TGTGCCAGCAAGCCGGGGGGCGTCTATGGCTACACCTTC
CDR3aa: CASKPGGVYGYTF